This T cell receptor (beta chain) is from a study of post-analysis software for immune sequencing data. Broader study findings: About five TRBV segments, including TRBV5-6, TRBV5-1 and TRBV20-1, were more frequent in patients than controls.

The length of the CDR3 is 15 residues. Unmatched junction bases numbered 5, after V lost 4 bases and J lost 2 bases. Per the germline V gene, CDR1 is SGHDN and CDR2 is FVKESK. Libraries were made from TCR beta cDNA, and they carried unique molecular identifiers. In TCRdb, the PCR reads were re-called with MiXCR into one record per CDR3 protein. The sample shows over 700,000 distinct CDR3 sequences, roughly 27% of them seen only once. This clonotype was detected a few times. Its matching antigen is unknown. The sequence was obtained from a girl between 5 and 17 years old with multiple sclerosis. Material: blood. The chain has TRBV14 and TRBJ2-7; 10 bases are shared with TRBD2. CDR3: CASSRGLADTYEQYF. The CDR3 nucleotides are TGTGCCAGCAGCCGAGGACTAGCGGATACCTACGAGCAGTACTTC.